The 12 T cell receptor beta chains reported below all come from one sample, sequenced in a study of vaccination and CD4 T cells after COVID-19. Documented treatment: approximately nine-day PBMC culture with coronavirus spike peptide pools or control peptides (ViraFEST assay). Scientists ran DNA taken from cultured CD4+ T cells through the Oncomine TCR Beta short-read assay for sequencing. TCRdb independently ran MiXCR on the PCR reads; one entry per CDR3 protein. The data hold approximately 15,000 distinct CDR3 sequences, with around two fifths observed a single time. No cognate antigen is known for these TCRs. The source material was CD4+ T cells from blood, cultured in vitro, sampled after SARS-CoV-2 vaccination. All receptors derive from a human donor who had recovered from COVID-19.

The chain is built from TRBV2 and TRBJ2-5; unclear D gene. The CDR3 covers 11 residues. Trimming left V 4 bases short and J 4 bases short, with 4 bases between. Per the germline V gene, CDR1 is SNHLY and CDR2 is FYNNEI. Here the CDR3 reads CASSVGETQYF. CDR3 coding DNA: TGTGCCAGCAGTGTCGGAGAGACCCAGTACTTC.

The J gene is TRBJ1-4, the V gene TRBV7-9; D is possibly TRBD1 (5 bases). From germline, CDR1 is SEHNR and CDR2 FQNEAQ (reference sequence). The length of the CDR3 is 14 residues. The ends were cut back, 1 base at V and 6 bases at J, with 9 bases in the middle. As DNA, the CDR3 is TGTGCCAGCAGCTTAGGGGGGATTGATGAAAAACTGTTTTTT. Translating it yields CASSLGGIDEKLFF.

This clonotype appeared a few times. This chain uses TRBV2 with TRBJ1-1, with 7 bases identical to TRBD1. Germline trimming cut 5 bases from V and 1 base from J; bases unmatched to any gene: 7. The germline V gene has CDR1 SNHLY and CDR2 FYNNEI. The CDR3 loop spans 15 amino acids. This CDR3 reads CASSLWEGANTEAFF. In nucleotides, the CDR3 is TGTGCCAGCAGTCTCTGGGAGGGGGCGAACACTGAAGCTTTCTTT.

The chain recombines TRBV7-3 with TRBJ2-2; TRBD2 might be the D (6 bases). The germline CDR1 and CDR2 sequences are SGHTA and FQGTGA. This CDR3 has 13 residues. Trimming removed 4 bases from V and 4 bases from J, with 7 bases in between. CDR3 coding DNA: TGTGCCAGCAGCTGGAGGGCCACCGGGGAGCTGTTTTTT. This gives the protein CASSWRATGELFF.

V gene TRBV28 combines with J gene TRBJ2-3; 7 bases match TRBD2. Germline-derived CDR1 and CDR2 are MDHEN and SYDVKM. This CDR3 spans 17 amino acids. Trimming took 2 bases from V and 0 from J; bases not matched to a gene: 8. CDR3 residues: CASSLEASGTSTDTQYF. Here the CDR3 DNA reads TGTGCCAGCAGTTTAGAGGCTAGCGGAACTAGCACAGATACGCAGTATTTT.

This clonotype occurred a few times. The chain is built from TRBV6-5 and TRBJ1-5; D uncertain. The germline CDR1 and CDR2 sequences are MNHEY and SVGAGI. Deletions cut 4 bases from V and 3 bases from J, with 10 bases between. This CDR3 is built from 14 residues. Here the CDR3 reads CASSSGAFNQPQHF. Here the CDR3 DNA reads TGTGCCAGCAGTTCGGGAGCCTTCAATCAGCCCCAGCATTTT.

This clonotype appeared a few times. The chain links TRBV27 to TRBJ2-7; no definite D call. Germline CDR1 MNHEY, CDR2 SMNVEV (reference sequence). This CDR3 has 15 amino acids. V was trimmed by 0 bases and J by 4 bases, leaving 13 bases between them. The CDR3 nucleotides read TGTGCCAGCAGTTTATCGGTCGCGAACCCTTACGAGCAGTACTTC. Translation: CASSLSVANPYEQYF.

This clonotype showed up just a few times. The chain joins TRBV20-1 to TRBJ2-7; D is perhaps TRBD1 (6 bases). V was shortened by 3 bases and J by 2 bases, with 11 bases between the two germline ends. CDR3 length: 13 residues. Germline assignment: CDR1 DFQATT and CDR2 SNEGSKA (reference sequence). This chain's CDR3 is CSARSQGTYEQYF. CDR3 DNA sequence: TGCAGTGCTAGGAGCCAGGGGACCTACGAGCAGTACTTC.

This clonotype was seen a handful of times. The chain couples TRBV6-1 to TRBJ2-3, with no clear D. CDR3 size: 16 residues. Between the trimmed V and J ends, which lost 7 bases and 1 base, there was a span of 18 bases. Germline V lookup: CDR1 MNHNS, CDR2 SASEGT. CDR3 sequence reads: CASTPGIGRGTDTQYF. CDR3 nucleotides: TGTGCCAGCACCCCCGGAATAGGCCGAGGCACAGATACGCAGTATTTT.

V and J are TRBV10-2 and TRBJ1-1; TRBD1 agrees at 10 bases. V was pared by 6 bases and J by 0 bases, with 1 base of the junction left unmatched. CDR1 is WSHSY, CDR2 SAAADI, per germline. The CDR3 runs to 14 residues. CDR3 sequence (DNA): TGCGCCAGCAGGGGACAGGGGATGAACACTGAAGCTTTCTTT. Its protein is CASRGQGMNTEAFF.

This clonotype was observed a handful of times. The chain employs TRBV7-9 and TRBJ2-4; D perhaps matches TRBD2 (5 bases). The CDR3 consists of 11 residues. Germline V gene data show CDR1 as SEHNR and CDR2 as FQNEAQ (reference sequence). Trimming removed 5 bases from V and 8 bases from J, with 7 bases in between. The CDR3 sequence is CASSRGDIQYF. CDR3 bases: TGTGCCAGCAGCCGGGGAGACATTCAGTACTTC.

This clonotype was recorded a few times. This chain joins TRBV2 and TRBJ2-3; D call uncertain. Germline CDR1 SNHLY, CDR2 FYNNEI. This CDR3 region has 14 residues. V shed 1 base and J shed 0 bases, with 5 bases lying between them. CDR3 region: CASSEDSSTDTQYF. The DNA of the CDR3 is TGTGCCAGCAGTGAAGACAGTAGCACAGATACGCAGTATTTT.